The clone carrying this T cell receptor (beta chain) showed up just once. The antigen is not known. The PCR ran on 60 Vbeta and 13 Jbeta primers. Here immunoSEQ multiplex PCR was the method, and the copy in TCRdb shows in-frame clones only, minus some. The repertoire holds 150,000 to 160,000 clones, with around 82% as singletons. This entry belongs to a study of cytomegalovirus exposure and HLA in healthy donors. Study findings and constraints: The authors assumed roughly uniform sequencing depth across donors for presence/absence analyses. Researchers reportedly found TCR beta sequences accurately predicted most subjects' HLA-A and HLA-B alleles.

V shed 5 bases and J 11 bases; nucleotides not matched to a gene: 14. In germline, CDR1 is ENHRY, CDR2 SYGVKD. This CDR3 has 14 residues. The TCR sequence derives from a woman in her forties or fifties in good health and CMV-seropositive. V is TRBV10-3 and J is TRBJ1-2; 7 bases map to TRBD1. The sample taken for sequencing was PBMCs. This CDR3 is CAISPYGDSVNYTF. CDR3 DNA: TGTGCCATCAGTCCCTACGGGGACAGCGTCAATTACACCTTC.